The clone carrying this T cell receptor (beta chain) was detected only once. Its antigen remains unidentified. Some second doses came at about 4 weeks and others at about 12 weeks; these were pooled. Here immunoSEQ multiplex PCR was the method, and the copy in TCRdb shows in-frame clones only, minus some. This sample carries around 73,000 clones, 75% to 90% of them seen once, and the ten largest clones take 9.3%. J gave up 0 bases and V 1 base, and 4 bases lay outside the gene matches. Germline V gene data show CDR1 as SGHRS and CDR2 as YFSETQ. The CDR3 runs 17 residues. This sample stems from a study of T cell responses to AZD1222 COVID-19 vaccine. Notes on the study in general: Only a handful of AZD1222 recipients, roughly six in all, had baseline seropositivity. With dominance at 160-218 and 743-854, vaccine-associated CD4 TCRs spanned spike.

This sample comprised peripheral blood, obtained 28 days after the second AZD1222 dose. The sequence was collected from an adult who received the AZD1222 COVID-19 vaccine. The J gene is TRBJ2-1, the V gene TRBV5-1, with 10 bases matching TRBD2. CDR3 bases: TGCGCCAGCAGCTTGACGGGACTAGCGACCTCCTACAATGAGCAGTTCTTC. Amino acid sequence: CASSLTGLATSYNEQFF.